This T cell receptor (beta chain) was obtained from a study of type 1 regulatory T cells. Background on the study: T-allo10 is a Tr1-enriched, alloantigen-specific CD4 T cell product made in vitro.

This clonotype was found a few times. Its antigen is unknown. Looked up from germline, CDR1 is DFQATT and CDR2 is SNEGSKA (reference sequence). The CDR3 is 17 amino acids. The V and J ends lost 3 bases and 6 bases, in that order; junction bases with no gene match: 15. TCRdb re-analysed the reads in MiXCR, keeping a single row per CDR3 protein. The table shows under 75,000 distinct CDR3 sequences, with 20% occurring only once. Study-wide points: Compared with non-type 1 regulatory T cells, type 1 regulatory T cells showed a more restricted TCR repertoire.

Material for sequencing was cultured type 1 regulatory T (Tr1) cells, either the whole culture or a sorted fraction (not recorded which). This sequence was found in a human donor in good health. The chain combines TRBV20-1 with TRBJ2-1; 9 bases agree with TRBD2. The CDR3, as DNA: TGCAGTGCTAGGGCTAGCGGGAAGTCAGGCGCTGGCAATGAGCAGTTCTTC. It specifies CSARASGKSGAGNEQFF.